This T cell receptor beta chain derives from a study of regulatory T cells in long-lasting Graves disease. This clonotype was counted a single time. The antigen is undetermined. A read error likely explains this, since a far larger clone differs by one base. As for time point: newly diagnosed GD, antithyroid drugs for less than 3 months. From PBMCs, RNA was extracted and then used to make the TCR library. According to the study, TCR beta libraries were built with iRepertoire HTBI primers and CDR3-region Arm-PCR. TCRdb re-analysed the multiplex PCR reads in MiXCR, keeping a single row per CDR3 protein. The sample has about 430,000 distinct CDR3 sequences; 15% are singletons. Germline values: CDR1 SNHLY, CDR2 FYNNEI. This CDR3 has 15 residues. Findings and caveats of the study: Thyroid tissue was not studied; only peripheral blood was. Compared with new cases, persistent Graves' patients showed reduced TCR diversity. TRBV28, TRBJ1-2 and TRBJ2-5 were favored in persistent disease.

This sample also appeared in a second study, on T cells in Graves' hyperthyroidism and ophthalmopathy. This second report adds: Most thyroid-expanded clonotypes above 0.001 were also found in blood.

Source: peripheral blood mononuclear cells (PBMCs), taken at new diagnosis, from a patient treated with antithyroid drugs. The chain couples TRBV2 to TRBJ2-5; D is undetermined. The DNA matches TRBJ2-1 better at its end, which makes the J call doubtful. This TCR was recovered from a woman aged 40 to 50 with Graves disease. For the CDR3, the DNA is TGTGCCAGCAGTGAAGAAATGGGCTCCTACAATGAGCAGTTCTTC. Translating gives CASSEEMGSYNEQFF.